This T cell receptor (beta chain) was recovered during a study of blood T cells in healthy people across ages. Details on this clonotype: Its antigen is unidentified.

Overall study results and limits: Per-million-T-cell TCR beta diversity fell roughly linearly with age.

V was pared by 0 bases and J by 3 bases, with 9 bases between. The germline V gene encodes CDR1 MNHEY and CDR2 SMNVEV (reference sequence). The CDR3 is made up of 16 amino acids. Sample-barcoded 5' priming and a J-beta primer mix drove a second PCR of about 6 to 12 cycles. TCRdb used MiXCR to reprocess the 5' RACE reads, holding one entry per CDR3 protein. The profile covers 550,000 to 750,000 distinct CDR3 sequences, with around 21% appearing a single time and around 3.4% taken by the ten largest. V gene TRBV27 combines with J gene TRBJ2-6; the D gene is possibly TRBD1 (6 bases). The TCR originated in a man in his 70s in good health. The sequencing sample was made of blood. CDR3 amino acids: CASSLSGQLGANVLTF. CDR3 nucleotide sequence: TGTGCCAGCAGTTTATCAGGACAGCTTGGGGCCAACGTCCTGACTTTC.